This T cell receptor beta chain was obtained from a study of shared clonotypes between healthy human individuals. Study-wide context: Researchers assigned three CD4 naive, three CD4 memory, two CD8 naive and one CD8 memory plate to each donor. The study's findings and limits: Enrolling few donors narrowed the genetic and exposure-history diversity that was represented. Naive subsets generally had larger estimated richness than memory subsets.

Assay used: immunoSEQ multiplex PCR; TCRdb lists only in-frame clones, some missing. The sample records 2 million to 2.5 million clones, approximately 95% being singletons. With respect to this clone: What it binds is unknown.

CD45RO negativity and positive selection for CCR7 defined naive CD8 cells, a population that excluded terminally differentiated effector memory CD45RA+ cells. The donor cohort consisted entirely of Caucasian adults residing in Nashville, Tennessee. This CDR3 is 15 amino acids long. In germline, CDR1 is GTSNPN, CDR2 SVGIG (reference sequence). Trimming removed 0 bases at V and 4 bases at J, with 13 bases between. The chain couples TRBV30 to TRBJ2-1; D may be TRBD1 or TRBD2 (5 bases each). The clonotype comes from a man younger than 35 in good health. Sequencing was performed on naive CD8+ T cells sorted from blood. The CDR3 sequence is CAWSVLGVRYNEQFF. CDR3 DNA sequence: TGTGCCTGGAGTGTGTTGGGGGTGCGATACAATGAGCAGTTCTTC. Variable domain in full (rest from reference TRBV30 and TRBJ2-1): SQTIHQWPATLVQPVGSPLSLECTVEGTSNPNLYWYRQAAGRGLQLLFYSVGIGQISSEVPQNLSASRPQDRQFILSSKKLLLSDSGFYLCAWSVLGVRYNEQFFGPGTRLTVL.